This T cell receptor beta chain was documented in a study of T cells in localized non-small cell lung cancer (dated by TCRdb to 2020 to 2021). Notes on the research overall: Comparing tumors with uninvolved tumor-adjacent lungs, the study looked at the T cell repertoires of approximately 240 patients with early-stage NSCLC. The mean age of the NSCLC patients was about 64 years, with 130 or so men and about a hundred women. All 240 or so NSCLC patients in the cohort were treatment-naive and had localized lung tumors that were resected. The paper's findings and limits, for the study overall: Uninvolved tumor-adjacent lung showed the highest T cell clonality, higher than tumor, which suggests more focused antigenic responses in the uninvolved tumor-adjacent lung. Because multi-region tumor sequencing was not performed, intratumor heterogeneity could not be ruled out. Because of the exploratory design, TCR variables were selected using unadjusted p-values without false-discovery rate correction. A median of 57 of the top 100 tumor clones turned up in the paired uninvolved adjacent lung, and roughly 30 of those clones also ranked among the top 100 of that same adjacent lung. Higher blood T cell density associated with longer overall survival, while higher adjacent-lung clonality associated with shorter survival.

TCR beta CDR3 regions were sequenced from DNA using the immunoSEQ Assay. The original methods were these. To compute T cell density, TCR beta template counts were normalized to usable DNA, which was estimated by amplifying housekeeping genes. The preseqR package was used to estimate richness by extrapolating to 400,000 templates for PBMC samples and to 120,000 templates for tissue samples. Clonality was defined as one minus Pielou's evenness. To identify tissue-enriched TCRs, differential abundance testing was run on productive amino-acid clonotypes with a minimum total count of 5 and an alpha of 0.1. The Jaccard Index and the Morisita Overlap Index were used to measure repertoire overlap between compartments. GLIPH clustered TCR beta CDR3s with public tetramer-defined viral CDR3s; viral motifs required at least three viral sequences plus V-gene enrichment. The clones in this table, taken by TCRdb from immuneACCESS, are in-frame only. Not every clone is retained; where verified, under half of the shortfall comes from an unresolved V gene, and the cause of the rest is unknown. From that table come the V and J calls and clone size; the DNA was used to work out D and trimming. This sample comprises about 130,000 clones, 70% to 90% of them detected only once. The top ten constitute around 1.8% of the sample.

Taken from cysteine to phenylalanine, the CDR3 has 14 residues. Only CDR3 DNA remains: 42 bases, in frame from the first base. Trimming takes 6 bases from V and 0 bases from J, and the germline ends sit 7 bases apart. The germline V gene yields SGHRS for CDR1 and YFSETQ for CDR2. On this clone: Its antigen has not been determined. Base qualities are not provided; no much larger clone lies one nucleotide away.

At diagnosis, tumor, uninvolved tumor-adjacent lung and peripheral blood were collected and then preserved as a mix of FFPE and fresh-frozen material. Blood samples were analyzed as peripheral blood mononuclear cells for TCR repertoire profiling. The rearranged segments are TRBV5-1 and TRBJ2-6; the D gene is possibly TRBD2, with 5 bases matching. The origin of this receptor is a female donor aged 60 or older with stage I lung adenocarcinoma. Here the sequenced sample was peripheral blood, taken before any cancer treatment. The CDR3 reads CASNRDSGANVLTF. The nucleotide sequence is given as TGCGCCAGCAACCGGGACTCTGGGGCCAACGTCCTGACTTTC.